These T cell receptor beta chains were read from a single sample in a study of vaccination effects on CD4 cells after COVID-19. Their recognized antigens are unknown. Measured with immunoSEQ multiplex PCR; TCRdb has only the in-frame clones, and not every one. In the table there are some 52,000 clones, 79% of which are singletons. The sequencing used CD4+ T cells from PBMCs cultured with HCoV-OC43 spike peptides, collected before COVID-19 vaccination. These receptors came from a human donor who received a COVID-19 vaccine. The CDR3 runs from the conserved cysteine through the conserved F or W. A D gene is named only where the DNA matches it firmly. Some rows have no size entry. The others give once, few or many, or a class for an expanded clone.

CDR3nt	CDR3aa	abundance	j_gene	d_gene	v_gene
TGTGCCAGCAGCGCGAGACTAGGCGCAGATACGCAGTATTTT	CASSARLGADTQYF	-	TRBJ2-3	-	TRBV9
TGTGCCAGCAACGTTAGGGCCGCGGAATCAGACACCTTC	CASNVRAAESDTF	-	TRBJ1-2	-	TRBV6-4
TGTGCCAGCAGCTTCAGGGGACGGGAGTGGAATGAAAAACTGTTTTTT	CASSFRGREWNEKLFF	-	TRBJ1-4	-	TRBV7-8
TGTGCCAGCAGTGAAAGGGAGAAGGGGGTTGCAACTAATGAAAAACTGTTTTTT	CASSEREKGVATNEKLFF	-	TRBJ1-4	-	TRBV6-1
TGTGCCAGCAGCCAACAGGGACCTAGCAATCAGCCCCAGCATTTT	CASSQQGPSNQPQHF	-	TRBJ1-5	-	TRBV6-5
TGTGCCAGCAGTGTACAGGGGGCCGCTGGAAACACCATATATTTT	CASSVQGAAGNTIYF	-	TRBJ1-3	TRBD1	TRBV7-2
TGCGCCAGCAGTGAACGCGACCGGGATGAGCAGTTCTTC	CASSERDRDEQFF	-	TRBJ2-1	-	TRBV10-2
TGTGCCAGCAGTAATGGACAGGTGACCGGGGAGCTGTTTTTT	CASSNGQVTGELFF	once	TRBJ2-2	TRBD1	TRBV6-2/TRBV6-3
TGTGCCAGCAGTTGGCAGGAGAACACCGGGGAGCTGTTTTTT	CASSWQENTGELFF	-	TRBJ2-2	-	TRBV6-5
TGTGCCAGCAGCCAGAGGCTTTGGACCACCCGGGACACTGAAGCTTTCTTT	CASSQRLWTTRDTEAFF	-	TRBJ1-1	-	TRBV14
TGCGCCAGCAGCGGGTCCGGGACAGGGAGTGAAAAACTGTTTTTT	CASSGSGTGSEKLFF	-	TRBJ1-4	TRBD1	TRBV5-1
TGTGCCAGCAGCTTAGGGCGAAGCGGGCGAAGCACAGATACGCAGTATTTT	CASSLGRSGRSTDTQYF	-	TRBJ2-3	-	TRBV7-2
TGTGCCAGCAGCGTACAGGGGTCCGTGGCACCCCTCCACTTT	CASSVQGSVAPLHF	-	TRBJ1-6	TRBD1	TRBV2
TGTGCCAGCAGCTTACGAGTGACTGAAGCTTTCTTT	CASSLRVTEAFF	-	TRBJ1-1	-	TRBV7-2
TGTGCCAGCAGCGTAGCTACAGGGTGGGAGACCCAGTACTTC	CASSVATGWETQYF	-	TRBJ2-5	-	TRBV9
TGTGCCAGTAGTATCAGGGCAACTAATGAAAAACTGTTTTTT	CASSIRATNEKLFF	-	TRBJ1-4	-	TRBV19
TGCGCCAGCAGCTTTTTGGCGGGGGGACAAGATACGCAGTATTTT	CASSFLAGGQDTQYF	-	TRBJ2-3	TRBD2	TRBV5-1
TGCGCCAGCAGCTTTGGACAGGGTGTCACCGGGGAGCTGTTTTTT	CASSFGQGVTGELFF	-	TRBJ2-2	TRBD1	TRBV5-1
TGTGCCACTAGCCCGGGACAGGCTGCTGAGCAGTTCTTC	CATSPGQAAEQFF	-	TRBJ2-1	TRBD1	TRBV6-4
TGCGCCAGCAGGAGAGGGGAGGAAAAACTGTTTTTT	CASRRGEEKLFF	-	TRBJ1-4	-	TRBV5-1
TGTGCCAGCTCAAAACTAGCGGGTAACAATGAGCAGTTCTTC	CASSKLAGNNEQFF	-	TRBJ2-1	TRBD2	TRBV7-9
TGTGCCAGCAGTGCGGGGGAAGGTCAGCCCCAGCATTTT	CASSAGEGQPQHF	-	TRBJ1-5	-	TRBV6-2/TRBV6-3
TGTGCCAGCAGACTCTCCGGGACAGGGTATGGCGGCTACACCTTC	CASRLSGTGYGGYTF	-	TRBJ1-2	TRBD1	TRBV28
TGTGCCAGCAGCCAAGCTGCATGGGGGGGAGGTGGAAACACCATATATTTT	CASSQAAWGGGGNTIYF	-	TRBJ1-3	-	TRBV3-1/TRBV3-2
TGTGCCAGCAGCTTGTCGGGGGGCGCGGTCTATGGCTACACCTTC	CASSLSGGAVYGYTF	-	TRBJ1-2	-	TRBV5-5
TGTGCCAGCAGCCTGACCGGGACAGGATCAGCTTTCTTT	CASSLTGTGSAFF	-	TRBJ1-1	TRBD1	TRBV2
TGTGCCAGCAGCCTACGATATAGCGGGGGCACAGATACGCAGTATTTT	CASSLRYSGGTDTQYF	-	TRBJ2-3	TRBD2	TRBV7-3
TGTGCCAGCTCAAGGTCAAATCAGCCCCAGCATTTT	CASSRSNQPQHF	-	TRBJ1-5	-	TRBV5-6
TGCGCCAGCAGCAGGGACAGGGACACCGGGGAGCTGTTTTTT	CASSRDRDTGELFF	-	TRBJ2-2	TRBD1	TRBV5-1
TGTGCCAGCAGTTACTCAGTGTGGTGGACAGATACGCAGTATTTT	CASSYSVWWTDTQYF	once	TRBJ2-3	-	TRBV6-5
TGTGCCAGCAGTCCGTTCCAGATCTATGGCTACACCTTC	CASSPFQIYGYTF	-	TRBJ1-2	-	TRBV6-5
TGTGCCAGCAGTTACGGAACAGAAGGGTTCAATCAGCCCCAGCATTTT	CASSYGTEGFNQPQHF	-	TRBJ1-5	-	TRBV6-2/TRBV6-3
TGTGCCAGCAGTGTCGACAGGGTGTACCAGCCCCAGCATTTT	CASSVDRVYQPQHF	-	TRBJ1-5	TRBD1	TRBV2
TGTGCCAGCAGCGCCCACGGGACAGGGGAATATGGCTACACCTTC	CASSAHGTGEYGYTF	-	TRBJ1-2	TRBD1	TRBV7-9
TGTGCCAGTAGTATAGGAGACAGATTAGCCAAAAACATTCAGTACTTC	CASSIGDRLAKNIQYF	once	TRBJ2-4	-	TRBV19
TGCGCCAGCAGCTTGGTACCGGGTGTGAGGGACAATGAGCAGTTCTTC	CASSLVPGVRDNEQFF	once	TRBJ2-1	-	TRBV5-1
TGCAGCGTTGAAGAGCCCGTAGGGGATAACTATGGCTACACCTTC	CSVEEPVGDNYGYTF	-	TRBJ1-2	-	TRBV29-1
TGTGCCAGCAGCGTAGGCGGGACTAGCGGACCCACAGATACGCAGTATTTT	CASSVGGTSGPTDTQYF	-	TRBJ2-3	TRBD2	TRBV9
TGTGCCAGCAGCTTAACGGACAAAAACATTCAGTACTTC	CASSLTDKNIQYF	-	TRBJ2-4	-	TRBV7-2
TGCGCCAGCAGCTTGGGTGGGAAGGCAGATACGCAGTATTTT	CASSLGGKADTQYF	-	TRBJ2-3	-	TRBV5-1
TGCGCCAGCAGTAACACGGGAAGGGAAAGGTTCTTC	CASSNTGRERFF	-	TRBJ2-1	-	TRBV10-1
TGTGCCATGGGAGAGGGAAACGGCTATGGCTACACCTTC	CAMGEGNGYGYTF	few	TRBJ1-2	-	TRBV28
TGTGCCAGCAGCGCCACGTGGTCACCTGGGGCCAACGTCCTGACTTTC	CASSATWSPGANVLTF	-	TRBJ2-6	-	TRBV5-6